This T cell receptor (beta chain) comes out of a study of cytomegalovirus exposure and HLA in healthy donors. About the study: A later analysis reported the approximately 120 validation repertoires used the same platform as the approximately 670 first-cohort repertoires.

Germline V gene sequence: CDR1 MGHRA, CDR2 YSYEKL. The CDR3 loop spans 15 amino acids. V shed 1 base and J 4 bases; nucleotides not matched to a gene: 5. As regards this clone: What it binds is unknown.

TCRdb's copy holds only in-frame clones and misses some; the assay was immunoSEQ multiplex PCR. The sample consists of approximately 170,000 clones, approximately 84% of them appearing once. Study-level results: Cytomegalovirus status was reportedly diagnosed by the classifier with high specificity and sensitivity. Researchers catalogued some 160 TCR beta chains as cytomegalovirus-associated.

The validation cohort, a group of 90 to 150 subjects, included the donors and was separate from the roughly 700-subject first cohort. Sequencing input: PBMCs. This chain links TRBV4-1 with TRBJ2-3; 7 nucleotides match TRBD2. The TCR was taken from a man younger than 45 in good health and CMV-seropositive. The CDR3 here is CASSQVGGSADTQYF. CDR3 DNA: TGCGCCAGCAGCCAAGTGGGAGGGAGTGCAGATACGCAGTATTTT.